This T cell receptor beta chain was sequenced in a study of blood T cell repertoires in COVID-19. Across the whole study: COVID-19 samples, acute and convalescent, were from the United States, Italy and Spain. PBMCs, B-cell-depleted T cells, or T cells were the source of the cDNA or gDNA that made up the material.

Germline V lookup: CDR1 LNHDA, CDR2 SQIVND (reference sequence). Trimming removed 5 bases from V and 4 bases from J, with 18 bases in between. The CDR3 extends over 15 amino acids. Under the authors' procedure: The authors estimated nucleated cell counts from reference gene primer amplification. Method: immunoSEQ multiplex PCR; TCRdb's copy keeps in-frame clones and lacks some. V, J and clone size reflect that table, while D and trimming were determined from the DNA. The sample holds about 360,000 clones, around nine tenths seen once. The TCR comes from a human donor in a cohort sampled during active COVID-19. Sequencing used peripheral blood. The rearrangement joins TRBV19 to TRBJ2-7, with D perhaps given as TRBD1 or TRBD2 (6 bases each). CDR3 nucleotide sequence: TGTGCCAGTAGTTTAGGGACACGGACTATATACGAGCAGTACTTC. It yields the protein CASSLGTRTIYEQYF.